This TCR beta chain was sequenced in a study of cytotoxic CD8 clonotypes in ibrutinib-treated CLL (dated by TCRdb to 2020 to 2022). About the study as a whole: The cohort included some 14 treatment-naive and about a dozen relapsed/refractory patients; about 17 were IGHV unmutated. Every remission and progressive disease sample was obtained while ibrutinib was still being received by the patients. On average, each sample had roughly 250,000 productive templates and under 95,000 productive rearrangements. Responses were partial in roughly 24 patients and complete in 2; after median 68 months follow-up, around 14 stayed in remission and approximately twelve progressed. Longitudinal samples were available for about 30% of the 86 trial participants. Response samples were obtained after a median of around 11 months of treatment, with a range of roughly 6 to 40 months. Cryopreserved peripheral blood mononuclear cells were collected before treatment, at response, and at either disease progression or sustained remission.

For TCR beta library preparation, roughly 2 micrograms of genomic DNA were isolated from cryopreserved PBMCs. Longitudinal blood samples from CLL patients on ibrutinib monotherapy were analyzed using high-throughput TCR beta sequencing. The patients were enrolled in a single-center, open-label phase 2 trial of ibrutinib monotherapy. On a MiSeq, deep resolution sequencing aimed for a depth between 1 in 1 million and 1 in 200,000 T cells, with each clonotype covered approximately 9.8x on average. The immunoSEQ hsTCRB Kit was used to generate TCR beta libraries. As for the original processing: ImmunoSEQ Data Assistant and ImmunoSEQ Analyzer were used for data analysis, and V, D and J genes were assigned according to IMGT definitions. Clonality, which ranges from 0 to 1, was calculated by subtracting the normalized Shannon entropy of productive rearrangement frequencies from one. Only overrepresented clonotypes making up at least 0.05% of the repertoire of each patient were included in the public clonotype analysis. Repertoires from thirteen age-matched healthy donors in immuneACCESS were used as clonality controls. The immuneACCESS repertoire file appears here via TCRdb, limited to in-frame rearrangements. These files lack a portion of the clones; in checked studies, under half of the deficit traces to unresolved V genes, and the cause of the others is not known. D and trimming come from the DNA, and the V and J calls and clone size come from that table. The sample data list fewer than 400,000 clones, and about 61% of these were observed just once. The top ten clonotypes cover roughly 6% of the sample.

General conclusions and limits of the study: Public clonotypes were rare and either shrank or stayed stable during treatment, and the rise in clonality at ibrutinib response reflected expansion of private clonotypes. Sustained-remission and progressing patients did not have matched sampling times, and lymph node repertoires were not examined. Baseline clonality was found to be higher than that of age-matched healthy donors and was strongly correlated with circulating CD8+ T-cell counts. Clonality rose at ibrutinib response, remained stable during sustained remission, and dropped back toward baseline at progression.

To note about this clone: Its cognate antigen has yet to be identified. No clone much larger than this one lies a single base away; base qualities are absent.

This TCR came from a human donor with chronic lymphocytic leukemia. The input for sequencing was PBMCs, taken after 36 months of ibrutinib treatment.

The DNA reads TGCGCCAGCACGACAGGGCCGGGCAATCAGCCCCAGCATTTT. This encodes CASTTGPGNQPQHF. The V and J segments used are TRBV5-1 and TRBJ1-5; 7 nucleotides in the junction match TRBD1. CDR1 SGHRS and CDR2 YFSETQ are derived from the germline V gene. The germline V end is reduced by 6 bases and the J end by 2 bases; junction bases left unmatched: 5. Its CDR3 holds 14 amino acids, cysteine through phenylalanine. Just CDR3 DNA is preserved here, 42 bases in frame from base 1.